The subject of this entry is one TCR beta chain. V lost 9 bases, J lost 5 bases, and 18 bases lay in between. The length of the CDR3 is 13 residues. The germline gives CDR1 SGHNT, CDR2 YYREEE (reference sequence). The data were obtained in a study of blood T cell repertoires in COVID-19. Study overall: Acute and convalescent COVID-19 samples came from the United States, Italy and Spain. PBMCs, B-cell-depleted T cells, or T cells provided the cDNA or gDNA that made up the material.

Authors' processing steps: Reference gene primer amplification yielded estimated nucleated cell counts. TCRdb's table, derived via immunoSEQ multiplex PCR, lists solely in-frame clones and lacks some. V and J calls and clone size are copied from that table; D and trimming were computed from the DNA. The sample carries tens of thousands of clones, 76% recorded once. The origin of this receptor is a man aged 65 to 79 with acute or convalescent COVID-19. The sample was peripheral blood. This rearrangement joins TRBV5-4 to TRBJ2-7; D gene uncertain. CDR3 loop: CATSGSYRDEQYF. CDR3 in DNA: TGTGCCACCTCCGGCAGTTATCGGGACGAGCAGTACTTC.